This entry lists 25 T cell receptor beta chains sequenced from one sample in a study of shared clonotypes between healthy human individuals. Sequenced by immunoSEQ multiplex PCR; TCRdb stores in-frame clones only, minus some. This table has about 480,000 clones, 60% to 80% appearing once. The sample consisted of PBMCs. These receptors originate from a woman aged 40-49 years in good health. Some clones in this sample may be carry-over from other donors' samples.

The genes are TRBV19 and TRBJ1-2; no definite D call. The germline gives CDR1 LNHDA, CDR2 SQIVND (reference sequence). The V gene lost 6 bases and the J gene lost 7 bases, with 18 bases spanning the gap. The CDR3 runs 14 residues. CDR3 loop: CASSEDRPGVGYTF. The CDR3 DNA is TGTGCCAGTAGCGAGGACCGACCGGGTGTTGGCTACACCTTC.

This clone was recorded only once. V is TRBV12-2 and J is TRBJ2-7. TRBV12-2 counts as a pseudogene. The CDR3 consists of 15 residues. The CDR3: CASRIAPGPLYEQYF. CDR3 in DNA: TGTGCAAGTCGCATAGCACCCGGGCCGCTCTACGAGCAGTACTTC.

The CDR3 is CASSPPGPSSYEQYF. The CDR3 DNA sequence: TGTGCCAGCTCACCACCGGGCCCTTCCTCCTACGAGCAGTACTTC. This chain connects TRBV18 to TRBJ2-7; D uncertain. V shed 0 bases and J shed 0 bases, with 9 bases lying between them. This CDR3 comprises 15 residues. CDR1 is KGHSH, CDR2 LQKENI, per germline.

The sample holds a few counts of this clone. The CDR3 protein is CASSPGQGTNEQYF. Here the CDR3 DNA reads TGTGCCAGCAGTCCGGGACAGGGCACCAACGAGCAGTACTTC. The rearrangement uses TRBV27 and TRBJ2-7; 9 nucleotides align to TRBD1. Germline trimming cut 5 bases from V and 5 bases from J; bases unmatched to any gene: 7. The V gene's germline CDR1 is MNHEY and CDR2 SMNVEV (reference sequence). The CDR3 is 14 amino acids.

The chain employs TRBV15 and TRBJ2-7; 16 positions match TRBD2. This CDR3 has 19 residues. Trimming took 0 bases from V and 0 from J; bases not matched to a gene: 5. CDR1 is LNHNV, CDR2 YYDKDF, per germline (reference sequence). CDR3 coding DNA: TGTGCCACCAGCAGAGACAGGGGACTAGCGGGAGGGTCCTCCTACGAGCAGTACTTC. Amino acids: CATSRDRGLAGGSSYEQYF. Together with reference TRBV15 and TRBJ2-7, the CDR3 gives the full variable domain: DAMVIQNPRYQVTQFGKPVTLSCSQTLNHNVMYWYQQKSSQAPKLLFHYYDKDFNNEADTPDNFQSRRPNTSFCFLDIRSPGLGDTAMYLCATSRDRGLAGGSSYEQYFGPGTRLTVT.

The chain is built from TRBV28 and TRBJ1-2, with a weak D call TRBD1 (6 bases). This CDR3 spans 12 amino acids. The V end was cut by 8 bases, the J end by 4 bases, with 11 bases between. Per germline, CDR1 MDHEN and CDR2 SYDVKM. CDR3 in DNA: TGTGCCAGCTCCGACAGGAGCTATGGCTACACCTTC. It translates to CASSDRSYGYTF.

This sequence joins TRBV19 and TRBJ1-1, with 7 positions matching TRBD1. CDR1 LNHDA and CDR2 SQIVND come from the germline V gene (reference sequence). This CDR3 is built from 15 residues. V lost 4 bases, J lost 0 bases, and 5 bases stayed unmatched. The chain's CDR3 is CASSTGGGMNTEAFF. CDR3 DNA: TGTGCCAGTAGTACAGGGGGAGGGATGAACACTGAAGCTTTCTTT. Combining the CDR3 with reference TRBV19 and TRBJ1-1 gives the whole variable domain DGGITQSPKYLFRKEGQNVTLSCEQNLNHDAMYWYRQDPGQGLRLIYYSQIVNDFQKGDIAEGYSVSREKKESFPLTVTSAQKNPTAFYLCASSTGGGMNTEAFFGQGTRLTVV.

The CDR3 protein is CASSEVAGGDTGELFF. The CDR3 DNA follows: TGTGCCAGCAGTGAGGTAGCAGGGGGCGACACCGGGGAGCTGTTTTTT. The rearrangement joins TRBV6-4 to TRBJ2-2; the match to TRBD1 covers 8 bases. The ends lost 3 bases at V and 3 bases at J; junction bases unmatched: 6. Germline V gene lookup returns CDR1 MRHNA and CDR2 SNTAGT. The CDR3 consists of 16 residues.

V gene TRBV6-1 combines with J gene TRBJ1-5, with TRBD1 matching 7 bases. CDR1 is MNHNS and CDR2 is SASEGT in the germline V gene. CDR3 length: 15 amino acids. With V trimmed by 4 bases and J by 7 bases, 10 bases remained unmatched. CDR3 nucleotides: TGTGCCAGCAGTGTAATAGAGTCAGGGGGGCAGCCCCAGCATTTT. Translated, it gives CASSVIESGGQPQHF.

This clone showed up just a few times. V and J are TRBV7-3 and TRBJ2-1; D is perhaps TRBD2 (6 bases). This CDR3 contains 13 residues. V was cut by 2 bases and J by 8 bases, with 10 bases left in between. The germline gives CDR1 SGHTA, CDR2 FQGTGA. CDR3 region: CASSLGGGDEQFF. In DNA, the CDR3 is TGTGCCAGCAGCTTAGGGGGAGGCGATGAGCAGTTCTTC.

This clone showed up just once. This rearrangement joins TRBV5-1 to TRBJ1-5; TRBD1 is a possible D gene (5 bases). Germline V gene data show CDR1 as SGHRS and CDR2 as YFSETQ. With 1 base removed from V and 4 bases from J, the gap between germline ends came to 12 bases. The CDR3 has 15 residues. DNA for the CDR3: TGCGCCAGCAGCTTGCAGGGTTCCCCTAATCAGCCCCAGCATTTT. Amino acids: CASSLQGSPNQPQHF.

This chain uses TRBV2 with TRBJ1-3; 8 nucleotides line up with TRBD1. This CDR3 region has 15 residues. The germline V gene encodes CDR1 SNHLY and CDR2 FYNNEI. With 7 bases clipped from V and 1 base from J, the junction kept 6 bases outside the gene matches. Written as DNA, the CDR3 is TGTGCCAGCACGTCGGGGACAGGATCTGGAAACACCATATATTTT. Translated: CASTSGTGSGNTIYF.

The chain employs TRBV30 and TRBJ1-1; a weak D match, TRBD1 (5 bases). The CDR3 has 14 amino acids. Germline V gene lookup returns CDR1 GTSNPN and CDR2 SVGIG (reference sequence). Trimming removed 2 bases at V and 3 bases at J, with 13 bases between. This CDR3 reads CAWSTTAGDTEAFF. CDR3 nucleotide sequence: TGTGCCTGGAGTACCACAGCGGGGGACACTGAAGCTTTCTTT.

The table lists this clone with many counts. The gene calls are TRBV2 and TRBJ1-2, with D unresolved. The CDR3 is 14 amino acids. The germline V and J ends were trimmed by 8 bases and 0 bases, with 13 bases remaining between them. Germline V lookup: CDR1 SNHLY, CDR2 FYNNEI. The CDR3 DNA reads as TGTGCCAGCCACGACGGGTATTCTAACTATGGCTACACCTTC. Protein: CASHDGYSNYGYTF.

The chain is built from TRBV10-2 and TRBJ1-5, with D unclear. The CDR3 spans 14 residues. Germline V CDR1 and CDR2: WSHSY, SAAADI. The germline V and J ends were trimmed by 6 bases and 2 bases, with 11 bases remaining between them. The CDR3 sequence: CASSSQPGNQPQHF. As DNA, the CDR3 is TGCGCCAGCAGCTCCCAGCCGGGCAATCAGCCCCAGCATTTT.

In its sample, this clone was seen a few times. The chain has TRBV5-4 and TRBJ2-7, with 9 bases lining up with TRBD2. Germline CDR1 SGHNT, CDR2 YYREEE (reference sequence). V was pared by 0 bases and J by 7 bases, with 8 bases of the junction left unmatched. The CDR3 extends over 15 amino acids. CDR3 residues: CASSLGSGSGKEQYF. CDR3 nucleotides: TGTGCCAGCAGCTTGGGTAGCGGGAGTGGAAAAGAGCAGTACTTC.

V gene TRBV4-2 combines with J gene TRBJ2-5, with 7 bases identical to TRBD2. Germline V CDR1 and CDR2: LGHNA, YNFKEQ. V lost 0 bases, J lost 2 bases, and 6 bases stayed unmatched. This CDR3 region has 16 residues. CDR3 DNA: TGTGCCAGCAGCCAAGATCTGGCGGGAGAGCAAGAGACCCAGTACTTC. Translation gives CASSQDLAGEQETQYF.

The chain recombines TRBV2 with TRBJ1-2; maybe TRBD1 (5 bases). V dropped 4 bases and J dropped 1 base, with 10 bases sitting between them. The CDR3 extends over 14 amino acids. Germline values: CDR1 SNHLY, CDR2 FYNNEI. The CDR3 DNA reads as TGTGCCAGCAGTGCAGCAGGGATTAACTATGGCTACACCTTC. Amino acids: CASSAAGINYGYTF.

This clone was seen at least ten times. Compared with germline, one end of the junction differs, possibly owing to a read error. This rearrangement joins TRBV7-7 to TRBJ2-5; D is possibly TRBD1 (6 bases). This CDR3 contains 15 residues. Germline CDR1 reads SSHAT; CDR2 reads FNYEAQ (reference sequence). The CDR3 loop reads CASSLGAGVQETQYF. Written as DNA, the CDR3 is TGTGCTAGCAGCTTAGGCGCAGGGGTTCAAGAGACCCAGTACTTC.

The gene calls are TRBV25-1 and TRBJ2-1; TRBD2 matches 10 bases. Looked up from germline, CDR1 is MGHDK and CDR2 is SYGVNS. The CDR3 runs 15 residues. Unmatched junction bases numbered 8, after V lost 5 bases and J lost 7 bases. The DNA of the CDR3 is TGTGCCAGCAGTAAACTAGCGGGAATTTTTAATGAGCAGTTCTTC. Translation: CASSKLAGIFNEQFF.

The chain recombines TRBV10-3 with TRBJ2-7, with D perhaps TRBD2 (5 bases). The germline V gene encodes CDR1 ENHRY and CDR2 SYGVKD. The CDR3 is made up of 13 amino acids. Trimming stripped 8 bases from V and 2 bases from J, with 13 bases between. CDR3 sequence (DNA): TGTGCCATCTCCCCCGGGAATGCCTACGAGCAGTACTTC. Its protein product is CAISPGNAYEQYF.

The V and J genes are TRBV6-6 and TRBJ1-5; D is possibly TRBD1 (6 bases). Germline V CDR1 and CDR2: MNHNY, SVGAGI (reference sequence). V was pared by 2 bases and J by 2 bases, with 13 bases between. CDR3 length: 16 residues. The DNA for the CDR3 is TGTGCCAGCAGTTACGCCAGGGGAAGCGGCAATCAGCCCCAGCATTTT. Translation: CASSYARGSGNQPQHF.

The CDR3 bases are TGTGCCAGCACCTTGAGCGGGAGTTATGGCGAGACCCAGTACTTC. Protein: CASTLSGSYGETQYF. The genes are TRBV7-3 and TRBJ2-5, with 8 bases aligning to TRBD2. Germline CDR1 reads SGHTA; CDR2 reads FQGTGA. J gave up 5 bases and V 7 bases, and 12 bases lay outside the gene matches. The length of the CDR3 is 15 residues. The full variable domain, rest sourced from reference TRBV7-3 and TRBJ2-5, is GAGVSQTPSNKVTEKGKYVELRCDPISGHTALYWYRQSLGQGPEFLIYFQGTGAADDSGLPNDRFFAVRPEGSVSTLKIQRTERGDSAVYLCASTLSGSYGETQYFGPGTRLLVL.

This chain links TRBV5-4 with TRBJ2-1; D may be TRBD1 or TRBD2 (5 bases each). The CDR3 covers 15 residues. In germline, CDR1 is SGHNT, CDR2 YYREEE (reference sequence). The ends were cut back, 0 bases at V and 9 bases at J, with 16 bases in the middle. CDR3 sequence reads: CASSLGAGTPGEQFF. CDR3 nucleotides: TGTGCCAGCAGCTTGGGGGCCGGGACCCCGGGTGAGCAGTTCTTC.

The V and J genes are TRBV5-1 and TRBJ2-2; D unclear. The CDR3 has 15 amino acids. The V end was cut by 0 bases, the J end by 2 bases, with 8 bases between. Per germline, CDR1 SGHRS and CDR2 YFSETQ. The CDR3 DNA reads TGCGCCAGCAGCTTGGACGGCATAAACACCGGGGAGCTGTTTTTT. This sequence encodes CASSLDGINTGELFF.